This is a list of T cell receptor beta chains from one sample in a study of CD8 T cells in Susac syndrome. TCRdb reanalysed the immunoSEQ multiplex PCR reads using MiXCR and keeps one entry per CDR3 protein. The sample shows approximately 160,000 distinct CDR3 sequences, roughly 94% of them seen only once. Material for sequencing was CD4+ T cells from PBMCs. The receptors originated from a human donor in good health. CDR3s leave out the opening cysteine and the closing phenylalanine or tryptophan. A D gene is named only where the DNA matches it firmly.

CDR3aa: SVERGDETQY
v_gene: TRBV29-1
d_gene: NA
j_gene: TRBJ2-5

CDR3aa: ASSYNVAGGSYEQY
v_gene: TRBV6-5
d_gene: TRBD2
j_gene: TRBJ2-7

CDR3aa: ASSSPSTQGASNQPQH
v_gene: TRBV28
d_gene: TRBD1
j_gene: TRBJ1-5

CDR3aa: AWSGGSGPQH
v_gene: TRBV30
d_gene: NA
j_gene: TRBJ1-5

CDR3aa: SFSDPLYNEQF
v_gene: TRBV20-1
d_gene: NA
j_gene: TRBJ2-1

CDR3aa: ASSTSVNEQF
v_gene: TRBV19
d_gene: NA
j_gene: TRBJ2-1

CDR3aa: ASSLFGTEQETQY
v_gene: TRBV5-1
d_gene: NA
j_gene: TRBJ2-5

CDR3aa: SYRPSQETQY
v_gene: TRBV29-1
d_gene: NA
j_gene: TRBJ2-5

CDR3aa: ATSEGGIQETQY
v_gene: TRBV24-1
d_gene: NA
j_gene: TRBJ2-5

CDR3aa: ASRDLTGELF
v_gene: TRBV28
d_gene: NA
j_gene: TRBJ2-2

CDR3aa: ASSLDSSAEAF
v_gene: TRBV10-1
d_gene: NA
j_gene: TRBJ1-1

CDR3aa: SARDPRGLNNEQF
v_gene: TRBV20-1
d_gene: NA
j_gene: TRBJ2-1

CDR3aa: ASSYSTIRFYGYT
v_gene: TRBV6-5
d_gene: NA
j_gene: TRBJ1-2

CDR3aa: ASSGLGYNEQF
v_gene: TRBV7-9
d_gene: NA
j_gene: TRBJ2-1

CDR3aa: ASSQVPGQGSTEAF
v_gene: TRBV14
d_gene: TRBD1
j_gene: TRBJ1-1

CDR3aa: ATLSAGGPETQY
v_gene: TRBV7-9
d_gene: TRBD2
j_gene: TRBJ2-5

CDR3aa: ASSQLGLADYYNEQF
v_gene: TRBV3-1
d_gene: TRBD2
j_gene: TRBJ2-1

CDR3aa: ASSSRTRPSYEQY
v_gene: TRBV7-2
d_gene: TRBD2
j_gene: TRBJ2-7

CDR3aa: ASSNRQGVEETQY
v_gene: TRBV11-2
d_gene: TRBD1
j_gene: TRBJ2-5

CDR3aa: ASSERAGGPQKSEQY
v_gene: TRBV10-1
d_gene: TRBD2
j_gene: TRBJ2-7

CDR3aa: ASSLGTGLAGELF
v_gene: TRBV5-1
d_gene: TRBD1
j_gene: TRBJ2-2

CDR3aa: ASSPRQGMGDTQY
v_gene: TRBV4-3
d_gene: TRBD1
j_gene: TRBJ2-3

CDR3aa: ASSLVGRGYT
v_gene: TRBV12-3/TRBV12-4
d_gene: NA
j_gene: TRBJ1-2

CDR3aa: ASSLQDRGSYGYT
v_gene: TRBV5-6
d_gene: TRBD1
j_gene: TRBJ1-2

CDR3aa: AWTGNRGQDFNEQF
v_gene: TRBV30
d_gene: TRBD1
j_gene: TRBJ2-1

CDR3aa: ASSYSSGYYNEQF
v_gene: TRBV6-5
d_gene: NA
j_gene: TRBJ2-1

CDR3aa: ASSQGTRVWGSPLH
v_gene: TRBV3-1
d_gene: NA
j_gene: TRBJ1-6

CDR3aa: ASIRRDANTEAF
v_gene: TRBV19
d_gene: NA
j_gene: TRBJ1-1

CDR3aa: SARDRDYSRDEQY
v_gene: TRBV20-1
d_gene: TRBD2
j_gene: TRBJ2-7

CDR3aa: AWNPGLAGVGGELF
v_gene: TRBV30
d_gene: TRBD2
j_gene: TRBJ2-2

CDR3aa: ASGGRTEAF
v_gene: TRBV2
d_gene: NA
j_gene: TRBJ1-1

CDR3aa: ASRRQGWEQY
v_gene: TRBV6-5
d_gene: TRBD1
j_gene: TRBJ2-7

CDR3aa: ASNLGIYTGELF
v_gene: TRBV12-3/TRBV12-4
d_gene: NA
j_gene: TRBJ2-2

CDR3aa: ASSHDRCREQY
v_gene: TRBV23-1
d_gene: NA
j_gene: TRBJ2-7

CDR3aa: ASKDGRGYEQY
v_gene: TRBV12-3/TRBV12-4
d_gene: NA
j_gene: TRBJ2-7

CDR3aa: ASSPMRTREETQY
v_gene: TRBV18
d_gene: TRBD2
j_gene: TRBJ2-5

CDR3aa: ASSTGVGNTIY
v_gene: TRBV7-2
d_gene: TRBD1
j_gene: TRBJ1-3

CDR3aa: AWSVAGSYNSPLH
v_gene: TRBV30
d_gene: NA
j_gene: TRBJ1-6

CDR3aa: ASSYSGQISYEQY
v_gene: TRBV6-6
d_gene: NA
j_gene: TRBJ2-7

CDR3aa: SAELYRTETQY
v_gene: TRBV20-1
d_gene: NA
j_gene: TRBJ2-5

CDR3aa: ASSAGTGNEQF
v_gene: TRBV7-3
d_gene: NA
j_gene: TRBJ2-1

CDR3aa: ATSRGQDNEQF
v_gene: TRBV15
d_gene: TRBD1
j_gene: TRBJ2-1